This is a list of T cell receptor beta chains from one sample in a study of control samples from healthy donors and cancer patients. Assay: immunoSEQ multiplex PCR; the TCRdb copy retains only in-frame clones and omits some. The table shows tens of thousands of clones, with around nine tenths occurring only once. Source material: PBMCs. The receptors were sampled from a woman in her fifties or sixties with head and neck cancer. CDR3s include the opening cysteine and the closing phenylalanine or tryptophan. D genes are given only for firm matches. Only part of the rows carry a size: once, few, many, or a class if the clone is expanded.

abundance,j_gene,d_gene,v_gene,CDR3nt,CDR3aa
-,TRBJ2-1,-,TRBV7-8,TGTGCCAGCAGCTTTGACCCGGGTCTTTCCTACAATGAGCAGTTCTTC,CASSFDPGLSYNEQFF
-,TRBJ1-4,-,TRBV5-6,TGTGCCAGCCGATTCGGAGGGGGGCTAGGTGAAAAACTGTTTTTT,CASRFGGGLGEKLFF
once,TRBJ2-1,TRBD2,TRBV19,TGTGCCAGTAGTTCTCTTTTCACGCGGGGGGTTAATGAGCAGTTCTTC,CASSSLFTRGVNEQFF
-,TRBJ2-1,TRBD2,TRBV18,TGTGCCAGCTCACCACCGGGACTAGCTGCCTACAATGAGCAGTTCTTC,CASSPPGLAAYNEQFF
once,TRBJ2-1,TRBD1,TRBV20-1,TGCAGTGCTAGTATGGGGGGACAGGGGGCTAGGGAGCAGTTCTTC,CSASMGGQGAREQFF
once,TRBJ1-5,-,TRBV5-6,TGTGCCAGCAGCTCCCCCAATCAGCCCCAGCATTTT,CASSSPNQPQHF
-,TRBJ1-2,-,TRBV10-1,TGCGCCAGCAGTGAGTCGAGGCAGGGAATTGGCGGCTACACCTTC,CASSESRQGIGGYTF
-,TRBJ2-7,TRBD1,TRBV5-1,TGCGCCAGCAGCTTGGGACCGGGACAGGGTGCCTACGAGCAGTACTTC,CASSLGPGQGAYEQYF
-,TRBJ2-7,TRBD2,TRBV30,TGTGCCTGGAGCAAGGGACTAGCCGAGCAGTACTTC,CAWSKGLAEQYF
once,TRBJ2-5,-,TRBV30,TGTGCCTGGAGTAGGGGGAGGGGTCAAGAGACCCAGTACTTC,CAWSRGRGQETQYF
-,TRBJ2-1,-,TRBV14,TGTGCCAGCAGCCAAGTGGGCTACGGGTCCTACAATGAGCAGTTCTTC,CASSQVGYGSYNEQFF
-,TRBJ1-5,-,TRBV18,TGTGCCAGCTCACCGACGGAAGACAGGTTTTTCGGTCAGCCCCAGCATTTT,CASSPTEDRFFGQPQHF
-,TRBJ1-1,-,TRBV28,TGTGCCAGCAGTTTACTTCTCCGGGCGGCAGCTTTCTTT,CASSLLLRAAAFF
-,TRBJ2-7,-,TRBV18,TGTGCCAGCTCACCGGCCAGGTCCTCCTACGAGCAGTACTTC,CASSPARSSYEQYF
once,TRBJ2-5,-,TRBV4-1,TGCGCCAGCAGCCCTGGACGCCTAGACGAGACCCAGTACTTC,CASSPGRLDETQYF
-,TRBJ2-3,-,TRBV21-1,TGTGCCAGCAGCAGTGTCTTCTACGCAAAGAGTTACACAAAGGACACAGATACGCAGTATTTT,CASSSVFYAKSYTKDTDTQYF
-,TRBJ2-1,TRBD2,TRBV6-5,TGTGCCAGCAGCGTAAGCGGGAGCGGGTACAATGAGCAGTTCTTC,CASSVSGSGYNEQFF
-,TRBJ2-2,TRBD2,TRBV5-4,TGTGCCAGCAGCCCCCGGACTAGTGGTTCTGGGGAGCTGTTTTTT,CASSPRTSGSGELFF
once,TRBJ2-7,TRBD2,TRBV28,TGTGCCAGCAGTTTACTGCTGTTGGCGGGAGGTTACGAGCAGTACTTC,CASSLLLLAGGYEQYF
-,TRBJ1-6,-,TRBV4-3,TGCGCCAGCAGCCAAGTCGGCACAGCGGGTTCACCCCTCCACTTT,CASSQVGTAGSPLHF
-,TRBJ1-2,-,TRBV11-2,TGTGCCAGCAGGGGACCAGCTAACTATGGCTACACCTTC,CASRGPANYGYTF
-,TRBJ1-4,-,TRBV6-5,TGTGCCAGCAGTTACGTTTCAGGTAGTCGGGAAAAACTGTTTTTT,CASSYVSGSREKLFF
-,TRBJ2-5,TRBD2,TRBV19,TGTGCCAGTAGACAGACTAGCGGGAGAGAGACCCAGTACTTC,CASRQTSGRETQYF
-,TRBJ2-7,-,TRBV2,TGTGCCAGCAGGAAGGAGACAGGTGGGTCCTACGAGCAGTACTTC,CASRKETGGSYEQYF